These T cell receptor beta chains were read from a single sample in a study of blood T cells in healthy people across ages. Via MiXCR, TCRdb re-called the 5' RACE reads, giving one row per CDR3 protein. The sample holds 1.5 million to 1.9 million distinct CDR3 sequences, approximately 42% seen once. The sample consisted of blood. The receptor source for this set is a young woman in good health. The CDR3 runs from the conserved cysteine through the conserved F or W. The D gene is left open where the match is weak. Clone size appears in some rows only: once, few, many, or a class for an expanded clone.

NA TRBJ2-7 TRBD2 TRBV7-9 CASSPHPSSGRIPYNEQYF TGTGCCAGCAGCCCACATCCTTCCAGCGGGAGGATCCCCTACAATGAGCAGTACTTC
few TRBJ2-3 TRBD1 TRBV10-3 CAISEWDRVTDTQYF TGTGCCATCAGTGAGTGGGACAGGGTAACAGATACGCAGTATTTT
NA TRBJ1-5 NA TRBV28 CASSRRSNQPQHF TGTGCCAGCAGCCGACGATCTAATCAGCCCCAGCATTTT
NA TRBJ2-7 NA TRBV6-5 CASSLDGLKSYEQYF TGTGCCAGCAGTCTGGACGGGCTAAAATCCTACGAGCAGTACTTC
NA TRBJ2-3 TRBD1 TRBV27 CASSDWTGGGDTQYF TGTGCCAGCAGTGACTGGACAGGGGGTGGAGATACGCAGTATTTT
NA TRBJ1-5 NA TRBV4-3 CASSQEGLSNQPQHF TGCGCCAGCAGCCAAGAGGGCCTGAGCAATCAGCCCCAGCATTTT
NA TRBJ2-3 TRBD1 TRBV5-1 CASSSVGGIGTDTQYF TGCGCCAGCAGCTCAGTAGGGGGCATTGGCACAGATACGCAGTATTTT
few TRBJ1-4 NA TRBV20-1 CSALNEKLFF TGCAGTGCTCTGAATGAAAAACTGTTTTTT
few TRBJ2-1 TRBD2 TRBV30 CAWTFGVSSGNEQFF TGTGCTTGGACTTTTGGAGTATCTAGCGGGAATGAGCAGTTCTTC
NA TRBJ1-2 NA TRBV20-1 CSAETDRVYGYTF TGCAGTGCCGAAACTGACAGAGTCTATGGCTACACCTTC
NA TRBJ1-1 NA TRBV20-1 CSADFLGGNTEAFF TGCAGTGCGGACTTTCTAGGGGGAAACACTGAAGCTTTCTTT
few TRBJ2-5 NA TRBV20-1 CSALRRQEHYNEQYF TGCAGTGCTCTTCGCCGACAGGAACATTACAATGAGCAGTACTTC
NA TRBJ2-1 NA TRBV10-3 CAINRSQANSYNEQFF TGTGCCATCAACAGAAGCCAGGCCAACTCCTACAATGAGCAGTTCTTC
few TRBJ2-7 NA TRBV29-1 CSVEWDGSYEQYF TGCAGCGTTGAATGGGACGGCTCCTACGAGCAGTACTTC
many TRBJ2-1 TRBD2 TRBV2 CASIPSGGYNEQFF TGTGCCAGCATACCCAGCGGGGGGTACAATGAGCAGTTCTTC
few TRBJ2-3 NA TRBV7-2 CANSPAYRDPPKYF TGTGCCAACTCCCCGGCTTACAGGGACCCACCAAAGTATTTT
many TRBJ2-1 NA TRBV12-3/TRBV12-4 CASSVLSSYNEQFF TGTGCCAGCAGTGTCCTGAGCTCCTACAATGAGCAGTTCTTC
few TRBJ2-6 NA TRBV7-7 CASSLAMGQSSGANVLTF TGTGCTAGCAGCTTAGCAATGGGGCAGTCATCTGGGGCCAACGTCCTGACTTTC
few TRBJ1-5 TRBD1 TRBV9 CASSAGQDLNQPQHF TGTGCCAGCAGCGCCGGACAGGATCTAAATCAGCCCCAGCATTTT
few TRBJ1-1 NA TRBV6-1 CARQGLNTEAFF TGTGCCAGGCAGGGGTTGAACACTGAAGCTTTCTTT
NA TRBJ2-1 NA TRBV27 CASINGLDDNEQFF TGTGCCAGCATAAACGGACTGGACGACAATGAGCAGTTCTTC
NA TRBJ2-1 TRBD2 TRBV9 CASSVAATSGLTEQFF TGTGCCAGCAGCGTAGCAGCGACTAGCGGACTTACGGAGCAGTTCTTC
NA TRBJ1-6 NA TRBV20-1 CSARAGQRRNSPLHF TGCAGTGCTAGGGCCGGACAGCGTCGGAATTCACCCCTCCACTTT
NA TRBJ2-4 TRBD1 TRBV12-3/TRBV12-4 CASSFRTRRQGAGNIQYF TGTGCCAGCAGTTTCAGGACCCGAAGACAGGGGGCAGGAAACATTCAGTACTTC
few TRBJ2-3 NA TRBV21-1 CASSNWGESTDTQYF TGTGCCAGCAGCAATTGGGGGGAAAGCACAGATACGCAGTATTTT
NA TRBJ2-5 NA TRBV7-2 CASSPVSSVETQYF TGTGCCAGCAGCCCTGTTTCTAGCGTTGAGACCCAGTACTTC
NA TRBJ2-1 TRBD1 TRBV20-1 CSARWDRGDEQFF TGCAGTGCTAGGTGGGACAGGGGGGATGAGCAGTTCTTC
few TRBJ1-1 NA TRBV6-4 CASSDGTEAFF TGTGCCAGCAGCGATGGCACTGAAGCTTTCTTT
NA TRBJ1-5 TRBD1 TRBV7-9 CASSPETGGLPQHF TGTGCCAGCAGCCCTGAGACAGGGGGCTTGCCCCAGCATTTT
NA TRBJ2-2 NA TRBV15 CATSREKGVFRTGELFF TGTGCCACCAGCAGAGAGAAAGGGGTTTTTCGCACCGGGGAGCTGTTTTTT
few TRBJ2-7 NA TRBV30 CAWSVGVTEQYF TGTGCCTGGAGTGTAGGAGTGACCGAGCAGTACTTC
NA TRBJ2-7 NA TRBV7-2 CASSSILAGEQYF TGTGCCAGCAGCTCGATACTAGCTGGTGAGCAGTACTTC
NA TRBJ2-3 NA TRBV9 CASSVGSGRTDTQYF TGTGCCAGCAGCGTCGGGTCGGGGCGTACAGATACGCAGTATTTT
once TRBJ2-7 TRBD1 TRBV28 CASSVRQGLYEQYF TGTGCCAGCAGTGTACGACAGGGCCTCTACGAGCAGTACTTC
NA TRBJ2-7 NA TRBV12-3/TRBV12-4 CASRPGGGRTYEQYF TGTGCCAGCAGGCCGGGGGGCGGGAGAACCTACGAGCAGTACTTC
NA TRBJ2-6 NA TRBV9 CASSVAMGAGANVLTF TGTGCCAGCAGCGTAGCTATGGGGGCCGGGGCCAACGTCCTGACTTTC
NA TRBJ2-3 NA TRBV10-1 CASSDRLGHTDTQYF TGCGCCAGCAGTGACCGGTTGGGTCACACAGATACGCAGTATTTT
NA TRBJ2-4 NA TRBV5-1 CASSLAGTRGDIQYF TGCGCCAGCAGCTTGGCCGGGACGCGAGGGGACATTCAGTACTTC
few TRBJ1-2 NA TRBV6-2/TRBV6-3 CASSTTGTTYGYTF TGTGCCAGCAGTACGACCGGGACGACCTATGGCTACACCTTC
few TRBJ2-3 TRBD2 TRBV29-1 CSVRTSESTDTQYF TGCAGCGTTCGGACTAGCGAGTCCACAGATACGCAGTATTTT
NA TRBJ2-1 TRBD2 TRBV5-1 CATKVAGTYNEQFF TGCGCCACCAAGGTAGCGGGGACCTACAATGAGCAGTTCTTC
NA TRBJ1-1 NA TRBV7-9 CASSPGRLPAEAFF TGTGCCAGCAGCCCAGGCCGGTTACCGGCTGAAGCTTTCTTT
NA TRBJ2-1 TRBD2 TRBV11-2 CASSNGGEYNEQFF TGTGCCAGCAGCAACGGGGGGGAGTACAATGAGCAGTTCTTC
NA TRBJ2-3 NA TRBV12-1 CASSFVTDRGADTQYF TGTGCCAGCAGCTTTGTAACGGACAGGGGGGCGGATACGCAGTATTTT
many TRBJ2-7 TRBD1 TRBV6-5 CASTLLRTGISYEQYF TGTGCCAGCACCCTCCTTCGGACAGGGATCTCCTACGAGCAGTACTTC
NA TRBJ2-1 TRBD1 TRBV24-1 CATSSVWTGQGYNEQFF TGTGCCACCAGTTCAGTATGGACAGGGCAGGGCTACAATGAGCAGTTCTTC
NA TRBJ2-3 NA TRBV7-2 CASSLDGVPTDTQYF TGTGCCAGCAGCTTAGATGGGGTTCCCACAGATACGCAGTATTTT
NA TRBJ2-1 TRBD2 TRBV4-1 CASSQAFSGGAYNEQFF TGCGCCAGCAGCCAAGCTTTTAGCGGGGGGGCCTACAACGAGCAGTTCTTC
NA TRBJ2-7 TRBD1 TRBV6-2/TRBV6-3 CASSNRDRGWYNEQYF TGTGCCAGCAGCAACCGGGACAGGGGTTGGTACAATGAGCAGTACTTC
NA TRBJ2-5 NA TRBV24-1 CATSDSRKIYDEQYF TGTGCCACCAGTGATTCCCGGAAAATCTACGATGAGCAGTACTTC
once TRBJ2-2 TRBD1 TRBV9 CASSPGTGLNGELFF TGTGCCAGCAGCCCCGGGACAGGGTTGAACGGGGAGCTGTTTTTT
NA TRBJ1-1 NA TRBV4-1 CASSYGQQMNTEAFF TGCGCCAGCAGCTATGGACAGCAGATGAACACTGAAGCTTTCTTT
NA TRBJ1-5 NA TRBV5-1 CASSFYQPQHF TGCGCCAGCAGCTTTTATCAGCCCCAGCATTTT